These T cell receptor beta chains were read from a single sample in a study of shared clonotypes between healthy human individuals. Here immunoSEQ multiplex PCR was the method, and the copy in TCRdb shows in-frame clones only, minus some. The sample lists approximately 2.5 million clones, 80% to 95% occurring once. Sequencing was done on a sample of naive CD4+ T cells from PBMCs. These receptor sequences come from a man aged 18 to 35 in good health. Some clones in this sample may be carry-over from other donors' samples. The CDR3 runs from the conserved cysteine through the conserved F or W. The D gene is left open where the match is weak. Rows give clone size only sometimes, using once, few, many, or a class for an expanded clone.

j_gene,d_gene,v_gene,abundance,CDR3nt,CDR3aa
TRBJ2-3,TRBD2,TRBV28,-,TGTGCCAGCAGGGGCGACGGGAGGGACTACACAGATACGCAGTATTTT,CASRGDGRDYTDTQYF
TRBJ2-7,-,TRBV6-5,-,TGTGCCAGCAGTCCGGGGGCCAGGGGAACCTACGAGCAGTACTTC,CASSPGARGTYEQYF
TRBJ1-3,-,TRBV7-9,-,TGTGCCAGCAGTTCTCCATCGCACTACTCTGGAAACACCATATATTTT,CASSSPSHYSGNTIYF
TRBJ2-3,-,TRBV4-1,-,TGCGCCAGCAGCAGCGGTCCATCTGCCCGCGGGCGCACAGATACGCAGTATTTT,CASSSGPSARGRTDTQYF
TRBJ1-5,-,TRBV5-4,-,TGTGCCAGCAGCTTGGCAGGAGCTAGCAATCAGCCCCAGCATTTT,CASSLAGASNQPQHF
TRBJ2-1,TRBD2,TRBV7-3,once,TGTGCCAGCAGCCCCAGGCCAGCGGGAGGCCTCTTCTCCTACAATGAGCAGTTCTTC,CASSPRPAGGLFSYNEQFF
TRBJ2-5,-,TRBV19,-,TGTGCCAGTAGTAAGCAGACGGCTAGCTCGTCCAAGACCCAGTACTTC,CASSKQTASSSKTQYF
TRBJ1-1,TRBD1,TRBV28,-,TGTGCCAGCAGACGCCGACAGGGGTGGTACACTGAAGCTTTCTTT,CASRRRQGWYTEAFF
TRBJ1-2,TRBD1,TRBV29-1,-,TGCAGCGTTGGGGCAGGGGGCGATTACGGCTACACCTTC,CSVGAGGDYGYTF
TRBJ2-3,-,TRBV7-2,-,TGTGCCAGCAGCTCCGTGGGGGGAGTCGCAGATACGCAGTATTTT,CASSSVGGVADTQYF
TRBJ1-4,-,TRBV28,-,TGTGCCAGCAGTTTATCGGGTACTAATGAAAAACTGTTTTTT,CASSLSGTNEKLFF
TRBJ2-7,-,TRBV28,-,TGTGCCAGCAGCCCGACCCAACCCTACGAGCAGTACTTC,CASSPTQPYEQYF
TRBJ2-5,TRBD2,TRBV28,-,TGTGCCAGCAGTACCCGTCGCGGGAGAGAGACCCAGTACTTC,CASSTRRGRETQYF
TRBJ1-3,-,TRBV6-5,-,TGTGCCAGCAGCCGCAGTGGGTACTCTGGAAACACCATATATTTT,CASSRSGYSGNTIYF
TRBJ1-2,TRBD1,TRBV6-6,-,TGTGCCAGCAGCCCTGGAGGGGGCCTTTCCTATGGCTACACCTTC,CASSPGGGLSYGYTF
TRBJ1-1,TRBD1,TRBV13,few,TGTGCCAGCAGCCCAAGACAGGGGAGGGCTTTCTTT,CASSPRQGRAFF
TRBJ2-7,TRBD1,TRBV18,-,TGTGCCAGCTCGCCATCTACGGGACAGTTCTACGAGCAGTACTTC,CASSPSTGQFYEQYF
TRBJ2-7,-,TRBV27,-,TGTGCCAGCAGTTTATCTAGACGCGACGAGCAGTACTTC,CASSLSRRDEQYF
TRBJ2-3,TRBD2,TRBV7-3,-,TGTGCCAGCAGCTTATTGGGAGGGACAGATACGCAGTATTTT,CASSLLGGTDTQYF
TRBJ2-2,TRBD1,TRBV29-1,-,TGCAGCGCCCGGGACAGAAGAACGAACACCGGGGAGCTGTTTTTT,CSARDRRTNTGELFF
TRBJ2-3,-,TRBV7-3,-,TGTGCCAGCAGCCCTCTGGGGGACACAGATACGCAGTATTTT,CASSPLGDTDTQYF
TRBJ2-1,TRBD2,TRBV29-1,-,TGCAGCGTTGTACCCAGCGGGAGGCCAAATGAGCAGTTCTTC,CSVVPSGRPNEQFF
TRBJ1-2,-,TRBV30,few,TGTGCCTGGTATTTACACAGGGCCTCCGGGGGAGGAAGCTACACCTTC,CAWYLHRASGGGSYTF
TRBJ1-4,-,TRBV6-1,-,TGTGCCAGCAGTGAGACGTCAGGGTGGATGGATGAAAAACTGTTTTTT,CASSETSGWMDEKLFF
TRBJ1-4,TRBD1,TRBV5-1,-,TGCGCCAGCAGCTCGACAGGGGTTGAAAAACTGTTTTTT,CASSSTGVEKLFF
TRBJ2-5,TRBD2,TRBV14,-,TGTGCCAGCAGCCGTGGGACCGTAGCGGGAGCCGAGACCCAGTACTTC,CASSRGTVAGAETQYF
TRBJ2-3,-,TRBV7-8,-,TGTGCCAGCAGCTCCCCAAGCGGAAGAAGCACAGATACGCAGTATTTT,CASSSPSGRSTDTQYF
TRBJ1-1,TRBD1,TRBV5-1,-,TGCGCCAGCAGCCTCCCCCGGACAGGGCCGAACACTGAAGCTTTCTTT,CASSLPRTGPNTEAFF
TRBJ2-7,TRBD1,TRBV7-6,-,TGTGCCAGCAGTTCAGTCGGGCAGGGGGCTTACGAGCAGTACTTC,CASSSVGQGAYEQYF
TRBJ2-1,-,TRBV18,-,TGTGCCAGCTCACCGGTCAGCTCCACGTCCTACAATGAGCAGTTCTTC,CASSPVSSTSYNEQFF
TRBJ1-5,TRBD1,TRBV6-5,once,TGTGCCAGCAGCGACAGGGGTCGGTATCAGCCCCAGCATTTT,CASSDRGRYQPQHF
TRBJ2-6,-,TRBV19,-,TGTGCCAGTAGTTCAGGGTTACTTCTCTCTGGGGCCAACGTCCTGACTTTC,CASSSGLLLSGANVLTF
TRBJ2-1,-,TRBV7-2,-,TGTGCCAGCAGCTTAGAATCTTACAATGAGCAGTTCTTC,CASSLESYNEQFF